What follows describes a single TCR beta chain. Which antigen it targets is not known. No base-level quality is on record; no much larger clone is a single base apart. Libraries were prepared through the immunoSEQ multiplex PCR assay. The clones in this table, taken by TCRdb from immuneACCESS, are in-frame only. Not every clone is retained; where verified, under half of the shortfall comes from an unresolved V gene, and the cause of the rest is unknown. In all, the sample holds approximately 65,000 clones, and 85% to 95% of those were seen once. 2.5% to 3.5% of the sample is taken by the ten largest. CDR1 is given as MNHNS and CDR2 as SASEGT, both from the germline V gene. V loses 7 bases of germline sequence and J loses 6 bases, and the interval between the two ends is 10 bases. The CDR3, from cysteine to phenylalanine, totals 12 residues. The sequence is cut down to CDR3 DNA, 36 bases in frame from base 1.

The data derive from a study of T cell changes during pregnancy in multiple sclerosis (dated by TCRdb to the late 2010s). Regarding the research as a whole: The study looked at changes in the T cell repertoire across pregnancy in women with multiple sclerosis.

Recombination joined TRBV6-1 with TRBJ1-5; a tentative D match to TRBD1 spans 5 bases. The sample was CD8+ T cells from peripheral blood mononuclear cells, taken in the third trimester of pregnancy. The TCR sequence derives from a female donor in good health, enrolled as a control in a pregnancy study. The CDR3: CASTGGGQPQHF. The DNA sequence is TGTGCCAGCACGGGGGGTGGTCAGCCCCAGCATTTT.